This T cell receptor beta chain originates from a study of cytomegalovirus exposure and HLA in healthy donors. This CDR3 has 14 residues. Per the germline V gene, CDR1 is MNHNS and CDR2 is SASEGT. V was cut by 6 bases and J by 5 bases, with 14 bases left in between. The repertoire was sequenced with immunoSEQ multiplex PCR; TCRdb's copy has only in-frame clones and lacks some. The sample has about 120,000 clones, approximately 90% seen once. The sample was PBMCs. This TCR derives from a woman younger than 35 in good health and CMV-seropositive. The gene calls are TRBV6-1 and TRBJ1-5; D ambiguous. The CDR3 protein is CASSLNAGYQPQHF. The CDR3 nucleotides read TGTGCCAGCAGCCTTAATGCAGGATATCAGCCCCAGCATTTT.